Following are 26 T cell receptor beta chains from one sample sequenced in a study of T cells in localized non-small cell lung cancer. The method was immunoSEQ multiplex PCR; TCRdb's version includes in-frame clones alone and lacks a portion of them. The repertoire holds around 92,000 clones, with approximately 91% as singletons. This sample comprised PBMCs, obtained before any cancer treatment. The receptors were sampled from a woman between 35 and 75 years old with stage II squamous cell lung carcinoma.

This clone was observed once. The rearrangement links TRBV11-3 to TRBJ2-1; TRBD2 agrees at 13 bases. From germline, CDR1 is SGHNT and CDR2 YENEEA. V lost 5 bases and J lost 6; bases outside the gene matches: 4. The CDR3 contains 15 residues. CDR3 DNA: TGTGCCAGCAGCCGAACTAGCGGGAGGGCCAATGAGCAGTTCTTC. This gives the protein CASSRTSGRANEQFF.

CDR3 bases: TGTGCCAGCAGTTACTCGCATGCTAATCAGCCCCAGCATTTT. It is translated as CASSYSHANQPQHF. V and J are TRBV6-5 and TRBJ1-5; D gene unclear. Germline V CDR1 and CDR2: MNHEY, SVGAGI. V gave up 0 bases and J gave up 4 bases, with 7 bases separating them. The CDR3 consists of 14 residues.

This chain uses TRBV11-2 with TRBJ1-1; D is perhaps TRBD1 (5 bases). Germline CDR1 SGHAT, CDR2 FQNNGV. This CDR3 region has 13 residues. The V end lost 5 bases, the J end lost 4 bases, and 11 bases lay between the germline ends. In DNA, the CDR3 is TGTGCCAGCAGCCGGGGGGGAAGCACTGAAGCTTTCTTT. Amino acid sequence: CASSRGGSTEAFF.

The V gene is TRBV19, the J gene TRBJ2-1; the D is unclear. The CDR3 runs 12 residues. Trimming stripped 3 bases from V and 3 bases from J, with 3 bases between. Germline assignment: CDR1 LNHDA and CDR2 SQIVND (reference sequence). The CDR3 reads CASSIGYNEQFF. The CDR3 bases are TGTGCCAGTAGTATCGGCTACAATGAGCAGTTCTTC.

The chain links TRBV6-5 to TRBJ1-6; no clear D gene. CDR3 length: 15 residues. Germline V CDR1 and CDR2: MNHEY, SVGAGI. V was cut by 11 bases and J by 6 bases, with 20 bases left in between. The CDR3 is CASHWEASPNSPLHF. The CDR3 DNA reads as TGTGCCTCACACTGGGAGGCTTCGCCTAATTCACCCCTCCACTTT.

V is TRBV29-1 and J is TRBJ1-2; a possible D gene is TRBD1 (6 bases). Germline assignment: CDR1 SQVTM and CDR2 ANQGSEA. Trimming shortened V by 2 bases and J by 2 bases, and 15 bases separated the two germline ends. The CDR3 runs 15 residues. The CDR3 sequence is CSVESRGGTNYGYTF. The CDR3 DNA reads TGCAGCGTTGAATCCCGAGGGGGGACCAACTATGGCTACACCTTC.

The CDR3 reads CASSPGAGQGTDTQYF. CDR3 in DNA: TGCGCCAGCAGCCCGGGGGCGGGACAGGGCACAGATACGCAGTATTTT. The rearrangement joins TRBV5-1 to TRBJ2-3, with 8 bases identical to TRBD1. The CDR3 runs to 16 residues. Germline V lookup: CDR1 SGHRS, CDR2 YFSETQ. The V gene end was trimmed by 4 bases and the J gene end by 1 base; junction bases not matched to a gene: 8.

The chain recombines TRBV19 with TRBJ1-5; no firm D call. Trimming removed 7 bases from V and 0 bases from J, with 10 bases in between. Per the germline V gene, CDR1 is LNHDA and CDR2 is SQIVND (reference sequence). The CDR3 runs to 14 residues. CDR3 sequence (DNA): TGTGCCAGTATGTACAGTTATAGCAATCAGCCCCAGCATTTT. Its translation is CASMYSYSNQPQHF.

The V call is TRBV5-1, the J call TRBJ1-5; D gene uncertain. V was clipped by 5 bases and J by 4 bases, with 19 bases between them. The germline V gene encodes CDR1 SGHRS and CDR2 YFSETQ. CDR3 length: 16 residues. DNA for the CDR3: TGCGCCAGCAGTCCAACCGGGCCCTACACAAATCAGCCCCAGCATTTT. It codes for CASSPTGPYTNQPQHF.

This clone was observed a single time. This chain connects TRBV19 to TRBJ1-2; 7 bases align to TRBD1. The CDR3 spans 11 residues. CDR1 is LNHDA and CDR2 is SQIVND in the germline V gene (reference sequence). With 8 bases clipped from V and 7 bases from J, the junction kept 4 bases outside the gene matches. CDR3: CASGQAFGYTF. CDR3 nucleotide sequence: TGTGCCAGTGGACAGGCCTTTGGCTACACCTTC.

The chain joins TRBV2 to TRBJ1-6, with TRBD1 matching over 9 bases. CDR3 length: 15 amino acids. Germline CDR1 is SNHLY and CDR2 is FYNNEI. J gave up 6 bases and V 6 bases, and 6 bases lay outside the gene matches. The CDR3 spells CASSVQGAGNSPLHF. CDR3 DNA sequence: TGTGCCAGCAGCGTACAGGGGGCAGGTAATTCACCCCTCCACTTT. Combining the CDR3 with reference TRBV2 and TRBJ1-6 gives the whole variable domain EPEVTQTPSHQVTQMGQEVILRCVPISNHLYFYWYRQILGQKVEFLVSFYNNEISEKSEIFDDQFSVERPDGSNFTLKIRSTKLEDSAMYFCASSVQGAGNSPLHFGNGTRLTVT.

The rearrangement joins TRBV5-1 to TRBJ2-7; 13 nucleotides align to TRBD2. The CDR3 is 16 residues long. V was pared by 3 bases and J by 4 bases, with 7 bases of the junction left unmatched. Germline CDR1 SGHRS, CDR2 YFSETQ. This CDR3 is CASSSLLAGGGYEQYF. CDR3 in DNA: TGCGCCAGCAGCTCCTTACTAGCGGGAGGGGGATACGAGCAGTACTTC.

The genes are TRBV5-4 and TRBJ1-5; D is unresolved. The CDR3 has 16 residues. Trimming took off 2 bases at V and 2 bases at J, with 14 bases between the two ends. Germline V gives CDR1 SGHNT, CDR2 YYREEE (reference sequence). The CDR3, as DNA: TGTGCCAGCAGCTTCGGTCCGGGAGTCGGCAATCAGCCCCAGCATTTT. Translating it yields CASSFGPGVGNQPQHF.

The chain recombines TRBV7-2 with TRBJ1-5; no clear D gene. Germline assignment: CDR1 SGHTA and CDR2 FQGNSA. Deletions cut 2 bases from V and 6 bases from J, with 11 bases between. The CDR3 runs to 14 residues. DNA for the CDR3: TGTGCCAGCAGCTTACACCGAGGGCCTCAGCCCCAGCATTTT. The encoded protein is CASSLHRGPQPQHF. Full variable domain (outside the CDR3, taken from reference TRBV7-2 and TRBJ1-5): GAGVSQSPSNKVTEKGKDVELRCDPISGHTALYWYRQSLGQGLEFLIYFQGNSAPDKSGLPSDRFSAERTGGSVSTLTIQRTQQEDSAVYLCASSLHRGPQPQHFGDGTRLSIL.

This chain joins TRBV10-3 and TRBJ2-7; 7 nucleotides line up with TRBD2. CDR1 and CDR2 (germline): ENHRY, SYGVKD. This CDR3 region has 12 residues. V lost 6 bases to trimming and J lost 2 bases; unmatched junction nucleotides: 1. CDR3 sequence (DNA): TGTGCCATCAGCGGGACTACCTACGAGCAGTACTTC. It specifies CAISGTTYEQYF.

This chain uses TRBV6-1 with TRBJ2-5; TRBD1 might be the D (6 bases). The CDR3 has 14 amino acids. Germline lookup yields CDR1 MNHNS and CDR2 SASEGT. Trimming took 10 bases from V and 4 from J, leaving 19 bases between them. DNA for the CDR3: TGTGCCATCTCCAGGGGACCGTCGGGAGAGACCCAGTACTTC. Translated, it gives CAISRGPSGETQYF.

For this clone: Other DNA sequences in the same sample also yield this CDR3. This chain connects TRBV5-1 to TRBJ1-2, with 10 positions matching TRBD1. The CDR3 covers 14 residues. Germline lookup yields CDR1 SGHRS and CDR2 YFSETQ. V shed 2 bases and J 3 bases; nucleotides not matched to a gene: 1. The CDR3 spells CASSFGQGDYGYTF. The CDR3, as DNA: TGCGCCAGCAGCTTCGGACAGGGGGACTATGGCTACACCTTC. The full variable domain, its missing parts supplied by reference TRBV5-1 and TRBJ1-2, is KAGVTQTPRYLIKTRGQQVTLSCSPISGHRSVSWYQQTPGQGLQFLFEYFSETQRNKGNFPGRFSGRQFSNSRSEMNVSTLELGDSALYLCASSFGQGDYGYTFGSGTRLTVV.

The rearrangement joins TRBV6-5 to TRBJ1-1, with TRBD1 matching over 8 bases. CDR1 MNHEY and CDR2 SVGAGI come from the germline V gene. The V gene end was trimmed by 5 bases and the J gene end by 5 bases; junction bases not matched to a gene: 7. The CDR3 runs to 14 residues. The CDR3 sequence is CASSRQGLGTEAFF. CDR3 DNA: TGTGCCAGCAGTAGACAGGGGTTGGGGACTGAAGCTTTCTTT.

The V gene is TRBV11-2, the J gene TRBJ1-4, with 7 bases fitting TRBD1. The germline V gene has CDR1 SGHAT and CDR2 FQNNGV. Trimming cost V 7 bases and J 8 bases; bases outside gene matches: 22. This CDR3 contains 18 residues. The CDR3 spells CASNKGKGARLGYEKLFF. In DNA, the CDR3 is TGTGCCAGCAACAAGGGAAAGGGGGCAAGGTTGGGGTACGAAAAACTGTTTTTT.

J is TRBJ1-4 and V is TRBV29-1; possible D gene TRBD1, 5 bases. Trimming pared 6 bases from V and 2 bases from J, leaving 7 bases between. CDR1 SQVTM and CDR2 ANQGSEA come from the germline V gene. The CDR3 sequence is 12 residues long. The CDR3 DNA follows: TGCAGCGTCACAGGTACTAATGAAAAACTGTTTTTT. Residues: CSVTGTNEKLFF.

This sequence joins TRBV5-1 and TRBJ2-5, with TRBD2 matching over 7 bases. Germline lookup yields CDR1 SGHRS and CDR2 YFSETQ. The trim removed 2 bases at V and 6 bases at J, leaving 7 bases unmatched. The CDR3 consists of 14 residues. CDR3 protein: CASSLPGGGKTQYF. The CDR3 DNA is TGCGCCAGCAGCTTACCGGGCGGGGGAAAGACCCAGTACTTC.

The chain is built from TRBV28 and TRBJ2-7, with D possibly matching TRBD1 (5 bases). Germline V CDR1 and CDR2: MDHEN, SYDVKM. Trimming removed 7 bases at V and 7 bases at J, with 29 bases between. CDR3 size: 17 residues. The CDR3 DNA follows: TGTGCCAGCACTGAGCAATTTGGTGGGGCCGGCTATAGGGAGCAGTACTTC. This gives the protein CASTEQFGGAGYREQYF.

The V gene is TRBV6-1, the J gene TRBJ1-5; D is undetermined. CDR3 length equals 14 residues. The V end was cut by 6 bases, the J end by 5 bases, with 14 bases between. From germline, CDR1 is MNHNS and CDR2 SASEGT. The CDR3 coding sequence is TGTGCCAGCAGCTGGACGAACTCTTATCAGCCCCAGCATTTT. Protein: CASSWTNSYQPQHF.

The CDR3 DNA is TGTGCCAGTAGTATCGGACAGGGGGCGAGTAATGAGCAGTTCTTC. It yields the protein CASSIGQGASNEQFF. V gene TRBV19 combines with J gene TRBJ2-1; TRBD1 agrees at 11 bases. This CDR3 is 15 amino acids long. The J segment lost 7 bases and the V segment lost 3 bases, leaving 5 bases of the junction unmatched. CDR1 and CDR2 (germline): LNHDA, SQIVND (reference sequence).

This chain joins TRBV29-1 and TRBJ1-1; D is unclear. Per the germline V gene, CDR1 is SQVTM and CDR2 is ANQGSEA. CDR3 length: 14 residues. V lost 7 bases, J lost 1 base, and 16 bases lay in between. In DNA form, the CDR3 reads TGCAGCGCTAAGGCGGGCCACCCGAACACTGAAGCTTTCTTT. Amino acid sequence: CSAKAGHPNTEAFF.

This clone came up once. V usage is TRBV5-8 and J usage is TRBJ1-6, with D maybe TRBD1 (5 bases). In germline, CDR1 is SGHTS, CDR2 YDEGEE. Trimming stripped 2 bases from V and 7 bases from J, with 10 bases between. There are 14 residues in the CDR3. This CDR3 is CASSLGTENSPLHF. The CDR3 DNA is TGTGCCAGCAGCTTAGGGACGGAAAATTCACCCCTCCACTTT. The full variable domain, in which reference TRBV5-8 and TRBJ1-6 provide the parts outside the CDR3, is EAGVTQSPTHLIKTRGQQATLRCSPISGHTSVYWYQQALGLGLQFLLWYDEGEERNRGNFPPRFSGRQFPNYSSELNVNALELEDSALYLCASSLGTENSPLHFGNGTRLTVT.